These 30 T cell receptor beta chains came from one sample sequenced in a study of T cell responses to AZD1222 COVID-19 vaccine. This table comes from immunoSEQ multiplex PCR, and its TCRdb copy is limited to in-frame clones, with some not included. The repertoire holds about 53,000 clones, with approximately 84% as singletons. Sequenced material: peripheral blood, taken on day 0 of AZD1222 vaccination. The receptor source for this set is an adult in good health.

This chain connects TRBV6-6 to TRBJ2-7; the D is unclear. In germline, CDR1 is MNHNY, CDR2 SVGAGI (reference sequence). The CDR3 consists of 12 residues. Trimming took off 2 bases at V and 5 bases at J, with 7 bases between the two ends. The CDR3 is CASSYPPHEQYF. The CDR3 DNA sequence: TGTGCCAGCAGTTACCCCCCCCACGAGCAGTACTTC.

V usage is TRBV4-1 and J usage is TRBJ1-1; no clear D gene. The CDR3 sequence is 14 residues long. CDR1 and CDR2 from the germline V gene are MGHRA and YSYEKL. The V end lost 2 bases, the J end lost 8 bases, and 15 bases lay between the germline ends. The CDR3, as DNA: TGCGCCAGCAGCCAACCATTAAAACACCCCGAAGCTTTCTTT. Its translation is CASSQPLKHPEAFF.

The V call is TRBV28, the J call TRBJ1-5; D gene unclear. CDR1 and CDR2 (germline): MDHEN, SYDVKM. The CDR3 loop spans 13 amino acids. The germline V and J ends were trimmed by 10 bases and 4 bases, with 14 bases remaining between them. The CDR3 DNA reads as TGTGCCAATCAAAAGCAGAAAAATCAGCCCCAGCATTTT. Translated: CANQKQKNQPQHF.

This chain connects TRBV4-2 to TRBJ1-1, with D possibly matching TRBD1 (6 bases). The ends were cut back, 4 bases at V and 3 bases at J, with 15 bases in the middle. Germline V CDR1 and CDR2: LGHNA, YNFKEQ. CDR3 size: 15 residues. The CDR3 DNA reads TGTGCCAGCAGCCCCCGCGCGAGGGGGGACACTGAAGCTTTCTTT. Translated: CASSPRARGDTEAFF.

This clone was seen a handful of times. The chain carries TRBV29-1 and TRBJ1-3, with TRBD1 matching over 8 bases. This CDR3 has 14 residues. The V gene end was trimmed by 0 bases and the J gene end by 2 bases; junction bases not matched to a gene: 0. CDR1 SQVTM and CDR2 ANQGSEA come from the germline V gene. The CDR3: CSVEDRGPGNTIYF. The DNA for the CDR3 is TGCAGCGTTGAAGACAGGGGGCCTGGAAACACCATATATTTT.

The chain is built from TRBV30 and TRBJ2-7; a possible D gene is TRBD2 (6 bases). Germline values: CDR1 GTSNPN, CDR2 SVGIG (reference sequence). Trimming shortened V by 1 base and J by 5 bases, and 18 bases separated the two germline ends. This CDR3 is built from 15 residues. CDR3 protein: CAWSGRITGLDEQYF. CDR3 in DNA: TGTGCCTGGAGTGGACGGATCACGGGACTCGACGAGCAGTACTTC.

J is TRBJ1-2 and V is TRBV27, with 7 bases matching TRBD1. With V trimmed by 4 bases and J by 8 bases, 7 bases remained unmatched. CDR3 size: 13 residues. Germline V gene lookup returns CDR1 MNHEY and CDR2 SMNVEV (reference sequence). CDR3 nucleotides: TGTGCCAGCAGTTCCCCGACAGGGATAGGCTACACCTTC. Protein product: CASSSPTGIGYTF.

This chain links TRBV28 with TRBJ2-3; D not resolved. This CDR3 has 12 amino acids. Looked up from germline, CDR1 is MDHEN and CDR2 is SYDVKM. Trimming took off 7 bases at V and 6 bases at J, with 11 bases between the two ends. CDR3 loop: CASTDLRDTQYF. The CDR3 nucleotides read TGTGCCAGCACCGATCTGAGGGATACGCAGTATTTT.

V usage is TRBV5-4 and J usage is TRBJ2-3; 8 nucleotides match TRBD1. CDR1 is SGHNT, CDR2 YYREEE, per germline (reference sequence). After removal of 2 bases from V and 4 bases from J, the junction contained 6 bases not matched to a gene. The CDR3 consists of 15 residues. For the CDR3, the DNA is TGTGCCAGCAGCTTCAAGACAGGGGTTCCAGATACGCAGTATTTT. This codes for CASSFKTGVPDTQYF. The full variable domain, its missing parts supplied by reference TRBV5-4 and TRBJ2-3, is ETGVTQSPTHLIKTRGQQVTLRCSSQSGHNTVSWYQQALGQGPQFIFQYYREEENGRGNFPPRFSGLQFPNYSSELNVNALELDDSALYLCASSFKTGVPDTQYFGPGTRLTVL.

Points on this clone: The sample has other DNA sequences that encode this CDR3 too. The rearrangement uses TRBV2 and TRBJ1-1; D is ambiguous. Germline loops: CDR1 SNHLY, CDR2 FYNNEI. The V and J ends lost 6 bases and 0 bases respectively, with 2 bases between them. The CDR3 is 11 residues long. DNA of the CDR3: TGTGCCAGCAGGTTGAACACTGAAGCTTTCTTT. Translating gives CASRLNTEAFF. Based on the CDR3 plus reference TRBV2 and TRBJ1-1, the full variable domain is EPEVTQTPSHQVTQMGQEVILRCVPISNHLYFYWYRQILGQKVEFLVSFYNNEISEKSEIFDDQFSVERPDGSNFTLKIRSTKLEDSAMYFCASRLNTEAFFGQGTRLTVV.

The V call is TRBV5-1, the J call TRBJ2-1; 8 nucleotides match TRBD2. CDR1 SGHRS and CDR2 YFSETQ come from the germline V gene. Trimming cost V 0 bases and J 3 bases; bases outside gene matches: 8. This CDR3 comprises 17 residues. The CDR3 loop is CASSLEGGTRGYNEQFF. CDR3 DNA: TGCGCCAGCAGCTTGGAGGGCGGGACTAGAGGCTACAATGAGCAGTTCTTC. The variable domain in full, completed from reference TRBV5-1 and TRBJ2-1, reads KAGVTQTPRYLIKTRGQQVTLSCSPISGHRSVSWYQQTPGQGLQFLFEYFSETQRNKGNFPGRFSGRQFSNSRSEMNVSTLELGDSALYLCASSLEGGTRGYNEQFFGPGTRLTVL.

This clone was seen once. This chain uses TRBV21-1 with TRBJ1-1; the table's D gene call, TRBD1, was not cross checked with the DNA. TRBV21-1 is designated a pseudogene. The length of the CDR3 is 13 residues. This chain's CDR3 is CASGGQMNTEAFF. CDR3 nucleotides: TGTGCCAGCGGAGGACAGATGAACACTGAAGCTTTCTTT.

The chain employs TRBV27 and TRBJ2-1; the D gene is possibly TRBD2 (5 bases). The CDR3 contains 15 residues. Germline V gene data show CDR1 as MNHEY and CDR2 as SMNVEV (reference sequence). V was trimmed by 3 bases and J by 9 bases, leaving 18 bases between them. The chain's CDR3 is CASSFTTTGGSEQFF. In nucleotides, the CDR3 is TGTGCCAGCAGTTTCACAACTACGGGTGGGAGTGAGCAGTTCTTC.

This clone was counted only a few times. V is TRBV19 and J is TRBJ2-7; D remains unclear. Germline CDR1 is LNHDA and CDR2 is SQIVND (reference sequence). The germline V and J ends were trimmed by 1 base and 0 bases, with 4 bases remaining between them. The CDR3 length is 13 residues. CDR3 residues: CASSIGTSYEQYF. CDR3 in DNA: TGTGCCAGTAGTATAGGGACCTCCTACGAGCAGTACTTC.

Here the CDR3 DNA reads TGCGCCAGCAGCGTACAGGGGTTGCCTGAAGCTTTCTTT. Translating gives CASSVQGLPEAFF. The rearrangement uses TRBV5-1 and TRBJ1-1; TRBD1 matches at 7 bases. V dropped 4 bases and J dropped 6; count of bases not matched to a gene: 6. This CDR3 region has 13 residues. Germline V gene lookup returns CDR1 SGHRS and CDR2 YFSETQ.

The chain recombines TRBV6-5 with TRBJ2-1, with D possibly matching TRBD2 (6 bases). The CDR3 consists of 11 residues. Germline CDR1 MNHEY, CDR2 SVGAGI. With 10 bases removed from V and 13 bases from J, the gap between germline ends came to 17 bases. DNA for the CDR3: TGTGCCACTCTAAGGAGGGCCTATCAGTTCTTC. Protein product: CATLRRAYQFF.

This clone was recorded a few times. V gene TRBV6-5 combines with J gene TRBJ1-5; 7 bases map to TRBD1. CDR1 is MNHEY and CDR2 is SVGAGI in the germline V gene. The V segment lost 6 bases and the J segment 2 bases; nucleotides outside the gene matches: 7. The CDR3 length is 15 residues. The CDR3 protein is CASSRADRGNQPQHF. In DNA form, the CDR3 reads TGTGCCAGCAGCCGCGCCGACAGGGGCAATCAGCCCCAGCATTTT.

The chain couples TRBV4-2 to TRBJ2-3; D gene uncertain. There are 15 residues in the CDR3. V shed 1 base and J shed 0 bases, with 8 bases lying between them. From germline, CDR1 is LGHNA and CDR2 YNFKEQ. Written as DNA, the CDR3 is TGTGCCAGCAGCCAAGCCGCAACTAGCACAGATACGCAGTATTTT. Protein: CASSQAATSTDTQYF.

The chain uses TRBV14 and TRBJ2-1; 8 nucleotides match TRBD2. The germline V gene encodes CDR1 SGHDN and CDR2 FVKESK. After removal of 1 base from V and 10 bases from J, the junction contained 18 bases not matched to a gene. CDR3 length equals 18 residues. The DNA of the CDR3 is TGTGCCAGCAGCCAAGCGGTCCTAGCCTACGAACGCGGGAGGGAGCAGTTCTTC. Translated: CASSQAVLAYERGREQFF.

This sequence joins TRBV18 and TRBJ2-1, with TRBD1 matching 7 bases. V trimming: 5 bases; J trimming: 7 bases; junction bases outside the gene matches: 5. The CDR3 covers 13 residues. The germline V gene has CDR1 KGHSH and CDR2 LQKENI. The CDR3 nucleotides read TGTGCCAGCTCAGAAGGACAGGATAATGAGCAGTTCTTC. This sequence encodes CASSEGQDNEQFF.

The chain links TRBV5-1 to TRBJ2-2, with 14 bases aligning to TRBD2. CDR1 is SGHRS, CDR2 YFSETQ, per germline. There are 17 residues in the CDR3. Losses at the gene ends were 2 bases for V and 7 bases for J; bases not matched to a gene: 7. CDR3: CASSLPGLAGVSGELFF. In nucleotides, the CDR3 is TGCGCCAGCAGCTTACCGGGACTAGCGGGAGTCAGCGGGGAGCTGTTTTTT.

The chain uses TRBV27 and TRBJ1-1; D gene ambiguous. Between the trimmed V and J ends, which lost 5 bases and 5 bases, there was a span of 15 bases. Germline CDR1 MNHEY, CDR2 SMNVEV (reference sequence). This CDR3 has 14 amino acids. DNA of the CDR3: TGTGCCAGCAGTCCCCCCGGATTAGGGACTGAAGCTTTCTTT. Translation: CASSPPGLGTEAFF.

The chain recombines TRBV7-9 with TRBJ1-2, with unresolved D. CDR3 length equals 15 residues. Germline CDR1 SEHNR, CDR2 FQNEAQ (reference sequence). V dropped 0 bases and J dropped 7 bases, with 15 bases sitting between them. CDR3 nucleotide sequence: TGTGCCAGCAGCTTAGCGCTAAGGTCGAATAGTGGCTACACCTTC. Translation: CASSLALRSNSGYTF.

V gene TRBV5-1 combines with J gene TRBJ2-6; D gene ambiguous. The V gene's germline CDR1 is SGHRS and CDR2 YFSETQ. This CDR3 is 14 amino acids long. Between the trimmed V and J ends, which lost 1 base and 2 bases, there was a span of 4 bases. The CDR3 DNA reads as TGCGCCAGCAGCTTGTTCCCTGGGGCCAACGTCCTGACTTTC. Amino acids: CASSLFPGANVLTF.

The chain has TRBV5-1 and TRBJ2-7; TRBD1 aligns across 10 bases. Germline CDR1 and CDR2: SGHRS and YFSETQ. With 5 bases clipped from V and 7 bases from J, the junction kept 9 bases outside the gene matches. The CDR3 spans 14 residues. In DNA, the CDR3 is TGCGCCAGCAGGACAAGACAGGGGGCCAGTGAGCAGTACTTC. Its protein product is CASRTRQGASEQYF.

This clone was picked up a small number of times. J is TRBJ1-6 and V is TRBV18, with 8 bases fitting TRBD1. The CDR3 runs 15 residues. CDR1 is KGHSH, CDR2 LQKENI, per germline. J was trimmed by 10 bases and V by 1 base; bases with no gene match: 6. The CDR3 DNA is TGTGCCAGCTCACCACGCAGGGGGCTTGAATCACCCCTCCACTTT. It translates to CASSPRRGLESPLHF.

J is TRBJ2-2 and V is TRBV6-4; 7 bases align to TRBD2. This CDR3 has 16 amino acids. Trimming took 3 bases from V and 3 from J; bases not matched to a gene: 7. Germline CDR1 and CDR2: MRHNA and SNTAGT. CDR3 region: CASSEGSSGDTGELFF. CDR3 bases: TGTGCCAGCAGTGAGGGGTCTAGCGGAGACACCGGGGAGCTGTTTTTT.

V and J are TRBV7-9 and TRBJ2-3, with D tentatively TRBD1 (5 bases). CDR3 length: 16 amino acids. Trimming shortened V by 5 bases and J by 2 bases, and 17 bases separated the two germline ends. Germline-derived CDR1 and CDR2 are SEHNR and FQNEAQ (reference sequence). The CDR3 bases are TGTGCCAGCAGCCCCCCCCGGCAGGGCCCCACAGATACGCAGTATTTT. Translation: CASSPPRQGPTDTQYF.

This clone was recorded a few times. The chain employs TRBV6-1 and TRBJ2-1; tentative D call: TRBD2 (6 bases). Germline CDR1 reads MNHNS; CDR2 reads SASEGT. Trimming removed 1 base at V and 6 bases at J, with 13 bases between. The CDR3 contains 15 residues. The CDR3 DNA follows: TGTGCCAGCAGTGAAGTATCCGGGAGTTCCAATGAGCAGTTCTTC. It specifies CASSEVSGSSNEQFF.

The chain recombines TRBV5-8 with TRBJ2-3, with 9 bases lining up with TRBD2. V lost 5 bases, J lost 2 bases, and 12 bases stayed unmatched. The CDR3 covers 17 residues. Germline CDR1 is SGHTS and CDR2 is YDEGEE. The CDR3 DNA sequence: TGTGCCAGCAGAGTGGGGGGTCTAGCGGGGCCCACAGATACGCAGTATTTT. Its translation: CASRVGGLAGPTDTQYF.